A selection of T cell receptor beta chains follows, all from one sample in a study of blood T cell repertoires in COVID-19. Method: immunoSEQ multiplex PCR; TCRdb's copy keeps in-frame clones and lacks some. Of roughly 230,000 clones in the sample, 80% to 85% are singletons; the top ten hold approximately 4.4%. Sequences were obtained from peripheral blood. The receptors shown here come from a man aged 45-60 years with active or convalescent COVID-19. Both conserved end residues are part of each CDR3. The D gene is left open where the match is weak. Clone size appears in some rows only: once, few, many, or a class for an expanded clone.

d_gene	j_gene	abundance	v_gene	CDR3nt	CDR3aa
TRBD1	TRBJ1-2	-	TRBV19	TGTGCCACCGCAGGACAGGGCTATGGCTACACCTTC	CATAGQGYGYTF
TRBD1	TRBJ1-1	-	TRBV5-4	TGTGCCAGCAGCTTATCGGGACAGGGGATTAAAGCTTTCTTT	CASSLSGQGIKAFF
TRBD2	TRBJ2-5	-	TRBV6-6	TGTGCCAGCAGTCGGGGGGCTAGCGGGGGTAAGGAGACCCAGTACTTC	CASSRGASGGKETQYF
TRBD1	TRBJ2-7	-	TRBV15	TGTGCCACCAGCAGAGTGGGAAGGGGGCTGGACGAGCAGTACTTC	CATSRVGRGLDEQYF
TRBD1	TRBJ2-7	-	TRBV6-5	TGTGCCAGCAGGATTCCGGGACAGTCCTACGAGCAGTACTTC	CASRIPGQSYEQYF
-	TRBJ2-7	-	TRBV6-1	TGTGCCAGCAGTGAGGCGGGGAGCTCCTACGAGCAGTACTTC	CASSEAGSSYEQYF
-	TRBJ1-5	-	TRBV18	TGTGCCAGCTCACCGCTCGAAACAGCCCTTAGCAATCAGCCCCAGCATTTT	CASSPLETALSNQPQHF
TRBD1	TRBJ1-1	-	TRBV28	TGTGCCAGCAGTTCAGGGGGACAGGGAGGTGAAGCTTTCTTT	CASSSGGQGGEAFF
TRBD1	TRBJ1-2	-	TRBV12-3/TRBV12-4	TGTGCCAGTTCGGGGGGACAGGGCAACTACACCTTC	CASSGGQGNYTF
TRBD1	TRBJ1-1	once	TRBV29-1	TGCAGCGTTCGCGACAGGGGTTTTAGCACTGAAGCTTTCTTT	CSVRDRGFSTEAFF
-	TRBJ1-1	-	TRBV5-4	TGTGCCAGCAGACCCAAGGGAGGCGTTCTGAACACTGAAGCTTTCTTT	CASRPKGGVLNTEAFF
-	TRBJ1-5	-	TRBV6-5	TGTGCCAGCAGTCGACAGATCAATCAGCCCCAGCATTTT	CASSRQINQPQHF
TRBD1	TRBJ1-1	few	TRBV28	TGTGCCAGCAGTTTAGGCGGGACAGGGGGCTTAGCTTTCTTT	CASSLGGTGGLAFF
TRBD2	TRBJ2-1	-	TRBV7-9	TGTGCCAGCAGCCCTAGCGGGGGTTGGAATGAGCAGTTCTTC	CASSPSGGWNEQFF
TRBD1	TRBJ2-2	-	TRBV28	TGTGCCAGCAGTTTACCCGACAGGGGTAGAACCGGGGAGCTGTTTTTT	CASSLPDRGRTGELFF
-	TRBJ2-5	-	TRBV2	TGTGCCAGCAGTAGCGGCCCCGAGGGGACCCAGTACTTC	CASSSGPEGTQYF
-	TRBJ1-2	-	TRBV29-1	TGCAGCGCCACCGGGGATGAGGGCTACACCTTC	CSATGDEGYTF
TRBD2	TRBJ2-3	-	TRBV30	TGTACCTGGAGTGTTTTAGCGGGGGGGAAGGATACGCAGTATTTT	CTWSVLAGGKDTQYF
-	TRBJ2-7	-	TRBV2	TGTGCCAGCCAGGAGGCCTACGAGCAGTACTTC	CASQEAYEQYF
TRBD1	TRBJ2-5	-	TRBV2	TGTGCCAGCAGCGAAGGACAGGGGTATAGCGGGACCCAGTACTTC	CASSEGQGYSGTQYF
TRBD1	TRBJ2-1	-	TRBV7-9	TGTGCCAGCAGCGTCGGGACAGTCTCTTACAATGAGCAGTTCTTC	CASSVGTVSYNEQFF
TRBD2	TRBJ2-7	-	TRBV7-9	TGTGCCAGCAGACTTAGCGGGGGGCCCTCCTACGAGCAGTACTTC	CASRLSGGPSYEQYF
-	TRBJ1-5	-	TRBV6-6	TGTGCCAGCAGACCCCCGGGGGAGGCGGTTCAGCCCCAGCATTTT	CASRPPGEAVQPQHF
TRBD2	TRBJ2-2	-	TRBV9	TGTGCCAGCAGCCCCCGACTAGCGGACACCGGGGAGCTGTTTTTT	CASSPRLADTGELFF
-	TRBJ1-2	-	TRBV19	TGTGCCAGTAGTATAAGTCAGGGCGACGGCTACACCTTC	CASSISQGDGYTF
-	TRBJ2-5	once	TRBV5-8	TGTGCCAGCAGCTTGGCCACAGGGAAAGAGACCCAGTACTTC	CASSLATGKETQYF
-	TRBJ2-2	-	TRBV7-2	TGTGCCAGCAGCGCCAGTACAGGGACGCGGACCGGGGAGCTGTTTTTT	CASSASTGTRTGELFF
-	TRBJ2-7	-	TRBV7-2	TGTGCCAGCAGCTTAGGTCAGGGGCAGTACTTC	CASSLGQGQYF
-	TRBJ2-7	-	TRBV18	TGTGCCAGCTCACCGAAGGGGGACGAGCAGTACTTC	CASSPKGDEQYF
-	TRBJ2-7	-	TRBV29-1	TGCAGCGTTGAAGTGACCGGCGGCTCCTACGAGCAGTACTTC	CSVEVTGGSYEQYF
-	TRBJ2-7	-	TRBV27	TGTGCCTCAGGGTTCTACGAGCAGTACTTC	CASGFYEQYF
TRBD1	TRBJ2-4	-	TRBV7-9	TGTGCCAGCAGCTTAGGATCGCGGACAGGGCACAAAAACATTCAGTACTTC	CASSLGSRTGHKNIQYF
-	TRBJ1-1	once	TRBV6-5	TGTGCCAGCAGGCGGACAAGGAACACTGAAGCTTTCTTT	CASRRTRNTEAFF
TRBD2	TRBJ2-3	-	TRBV7-9	TGTGCCAGCAGCCTTCTCAGCGGGGCAGATACGCAGTATTTT	CASSLLSGADTQYF
-	TRBJ2-5	-	TRBV7-2	TGTGCCAGCAGCTTCGGTGGGGGCAGGAAAGAGACCCAGTACTTC	CASSFGGGRKETQYF
TRBD1	TRBJ2-2	-	TRBV7-2	TGTGCCAGCAGCCCTAACCAGGGGGCCACGACCGGGGAGCTGTTTTTT	CASSPNQGATTGELFF
-	TRBJ1-2	-	TRBV27	-	CASSTSGQTNTF
TRBD1	TRBJ1-2	-	TRBV15	TGTGCCACCAGCCCACTAGGCGAAAGGTACAGGGGAAGTGGCTACACCTTC	CATSPLGERYRGSGYTF
TRBD1	TRBJ2-5	-	TRBV4-1	TGCGCCAGCAGCTTCGACAGGGGAGAGACCCAGTACTTC	CASSFDRGETQYF
-	TRBJ1-2	-	TRBV5-6	TGTGCCAGCAGCTCCAGCAGGGTGGTAAAAAGCTACACCTTC	CASSSSRVVKSYTF
-	TRBJ1-1	-	TRBV19	TGTGCCAGTAGTATAGACCCGGGAGGGACTGAAGCTTTCTTT	CASSIDPGGTEAFF
TRBD2	TRBJ2-3	-	TRBV5-1	TGCGCCAGCAGCTCCGCCACAACTAGCGGGGGGGCAGGAGATACGCAGTATTTT	CASSSATTSGGAGDTQYF
-	TRBJ2-7	-	TRBV9	TGTGCCAGCAGCGCTGACCCCGGCGGGGAGCAGTACTTC	CASSADPGGEQYF
TRBD1	TRBJ2-2	-	TRBV5-1	TGCGCCAGCAGCTTATTCCCGGGACAGGCGAACACCGGGGAGCTGTTTTTT	CASSLFPGQANTGELFF
TRBD2	TRBJ2-7	-	TRBV5-1	TGCGCCAGCGGTCCGGGCGGGGGTTCCTACGAGCAGTACTTC	CASGPGGGSYEQYF
-	TRBJ2-3	-	TRBV7-3	TGTGCCAGCAGCCCCCAATCCTCAGGGACTAGCACAGATACGCAGTATTTT	CASSPQSSGTSTDTQYF